This TCR beta chain was retrieved from a study of metastatic and nonmetastatic thyroid tumors. At the level of the study: Both malignant and benign thyroid patients supplied peripheral blood and tumor or nodule tissue samples, across which the repertoires of these patients were then compared. Overall study results and limits: Reportedly, malignant thyroid tumors had significantly higher TCR beta diversity than benign nodules, in blood and tumor.

Original analysis: Building a distant-metastasis classifier for papillary thyroid cancer drew on CDR3 differences across clinicopathological groups. TCRdb re-called clones via MiXCR from the PCR reads. TCRdb's processing, not the study's, gives the V and J calls here. The sample lists some 21,000 clones, about 15% occurring once. Every patient underwent thyroid surgery untreated. Germline V lookup: CDR1 SGHDT, CDR2 YYEEEE. The CDR3 contains 14 residues. Deletions cut 2 bases from V and 4 bases from J, with 10 bases between. This clone was recorded at least ten times. The antigen is undetermined. Sequencing was carried out using blood. V is TRBV5-6 and J is TRBJ1-5; the D is unclear. The TCR originated in a female donor with papillary thyroid cancer or a benign thyroid nodule (not recorded which). Some clones in this sample may be carry-over from other donors' samples. The CDR3 bases are TGTGCCAGCAGCTTCGGGGATGGTAATCAGCCCCAGCATTTT. This sequence encodes CASSFGDGNQPQHF. The complete variable domain, with remaining parts taken from reference TRBV5-6 and TRBJ1-5, reads DAGVTQSPTHLIKTRGQQVTLRCSPKSGHDTVSWYQQALGQGPQFIFQYYEEEERQRGNFPDRFSGHQFPNYSSELNVNALLLGDSALYLCASSFGDGNQPQHFGDGTRLSIL.